The clone carrying this TCR beta chain was observed a handful of times. Its antigen is as yet unknown. The germline CDR1 and CDR2 sequences are SGHTA and FQGNSA. The CDR3 loop spans 15 amino acids. V dropped 3 bases and J dropped 3; count of bases not matched to a gene: 4. The data are from a study of cytomegalovirus exposure and HLA in healthy donors. Broader study findings: Three chains tied to CMV proved CMV antigen-specific in vitro.

The primer mix had 60 Vbeta and 13 Jbeta primers. The assay was immunoSEQ multiplex PCR, and TCRdb's table has in-frame clones only and misses some. The table records about 170,000 clones, about 65% of them present only once. The sequenced material came from PBMCs. The rearrangement joins TRBV7-2 to TRBJ1-5; 8 nucleotides line up with TRBD1. The TCR sequence derives from a man aged 35 to 55 in good health and CMV-seropositive. For the CDR3, the DNA is TGTGCCAGCAGCTTGACAGGGGTAGACAATCAGCCCCAGCATTTT. As protein: CASSLTGVDNQPQHF.